The 19 T cell receptor beta chains reported below all come from one sample, sequenced in a study of blood T cell repertoires in COVID-19. The data were produced by immunoSEQ multiplex PCR, yet TCRdb's version contains in-frame clones alone and is incomplete. Found here are over 200,000 clones, around four fifths of them singletons; the top ten hold roughly 9.4%. The material sequenced was peripheral blood. The receptors here all came from a man aged 35 to 55 with active or convalescent COVID-19.

The V gene is TRBV30, the J gene TRBJ2-7; TRBD2 matches at 10 bases. With V trimmed by 8 bases and J by 0 bases, 7 bases remained unmatched. The CDR3 spans 14 residues. Germline V gives CDR1 GTSNPN, CDR2 SVGIG (reference sequence). The CDR3 bases are TGTGCCCTTGAACTAGCGGGAAGCTCCTACGAGCAGTACTTC. It specifies CALELAGSSYEQYF.

This clone has only one observation. The chain combines TRBV6-5 with TRBJ2-1, with 10 bases fitting TRBD2. The V gene end was trimmed by 5 bases and the J gene end by 7 bases; junction bases not matched to a gene: 8. Germline CDR1 is MNHEY and CDR2 is SVGAGI. This CDR3 has 15 residues. Here the CDR3 DNA reads TGTGCCAGCAGTCCCCTAGCGGGAGTGATTAATGAGCAGTTCTTC. Translation gives CASSPLAGVINEQFF.

J is TRBJ1-1 and V is TRBV4-2, with 8 positions matching TRBD1. Germline V gives CDR1 LGHNA, CDR2 YNFKEQ. V was clipped by 1 base and J by 0 bases; unmatched bases: 4. CDR3 length equals 16 residues. The chain's CDR3 is CASSQGQGNMNTEAFF. CDR3 nucleotide sequence: TGTGCCAGCAGCCAAGGACAGGGGAATATGAACACTGAAGCTTTCTTT.

The rearrangement links TRBV18 to TRBJ1-1; D remains unclear. The CDR3 has 15 amino acids. The germline V and J ends were trimmed by 2 bases and 4 bases, with 14 bases remaining between them. Germline-derived CDR1 and CDR2 are KGHSH and LQKENI. In DNA, the CDR3 is TGTGCCAGCTCACCATACGAGTCCCGTGGCACTGAAGCTTTCTTT. This translates into CASSPYESRGTEAFF.

This chain connects TRBV7-9 to TRBJ2-2, with a weak D call TRBD1 (6 bases). Germline CDR1 reads SEHNR; CDR2 reads FQNEAQ (reference sequence). Trimming cost V 6 bases and J 5 bases, with 10 bases left between them. The CDR3 runs 13 residues. The DNA for the CDR3 is TGTGCCAGCAGGGACAGTACGACCGGGGAGCTGTTTTTT. It codes for CASRDSTTGELFF.

V usage is TRBV7-9 and J usage is TRBJ1-1; TRBD1 might be the D (5 bases). This CDR3 is 13 amino acids long. The germline V gene encodes CDR1 SEHNR and CDR2 FQNEAQ (reference sequence). The germline V and J ends were trimmed by 7 bases and 10 bases, with 19 bases remaining between them. The CDR3 loop is CASNARAGSSAFF. For the CDR3, the DNA is TGTGCCAGCAACGCAAGGGCAGGGTCTTCAGCTTTCTTT.

This chain links TRBV7-3 with TRBJ2-2, with D uncertain. The germline CDR1 and CDR2 sequences are SGHTA and FQGTGA. This CDR3 contains 16 residues. V was shortened by 2 bases and J by 3 bases, with 13 bases between the two germline ends. For the CDR3, the DNA is TGTGCCAGCAGCTTATCGTTTGCGGTCGACACCGGGGAGCTGTTTTTT. It yields the protein CASSLSFAVDTGELFF.

This chain joins TRBV12-5 and TRBJ2-4; 8 bases align to TRBD2. The CDR3 is made up of 16 amino acids. In germline, CDR1 is LGHNT, CDR2 FRNRAP. J gave up 4 bases and V 3 bases, and 8 bases lay outside the gene matches. DNA for the CDR3: TGTGCTAGTGGTTTTCTTAGCGGGGCCTCTAAAAACATTCAGTACTTC. Translation: CASGFLSGASKNIQYF.

The V gene is TRBV5-1, the J gene TRBJ2-7; weak D call: TRBD1 (5 bases). The V gene's germline CDR1 is SGHRS and CDR2 YFSETQ. V was clipped by 5 bases and J by 2 bases, with 17 bases between them. The CDR3 runs 15 residues. The CDR3 region has the DNA TGCGCCAGCAGACCCGGACAATTGGTCCCCTACGAGCAGTACTTC. Protein product: CASRPGQLVPYEQYF.

The chain employs TRBV6-6 and TRBJ1-4, with a weak D call TRBD1 (6 bases). This CDR3 is built from 15 residues. Germline CDR1 and CDR2: MNHNY and SVGAGI (reference sequence). Trimming pared 5 bases from V and 10 bases from J, leaving 20 bases between. CDR3 bases: TGTGCCAGCAGTCCGACCTCTGGACAGCCGGGAAAACTGTTTTTT. Translating it yields CASSPTSGQPGKLFF.

The chain employs TRBV6-5 and TRBJ1-2; D may be TRBD1 (5 bases). V lost 0 bases to trimming and J lost 5 bases, with 16 bases between them. Germline V gives CDR1 MNHEY, CDR2 SVGAGI. The CDR3 extends over 16 amino acids. DNA of the CDR3: TGTGCCAGCAGTTACTCGATATTAATAGACAGTTATGGCTACACCTTC. It translates to CASSYSILIDSYGYTF.

The table lists this clone with a count of one. Written as DNA, the CDR3 is TGTGCCAGCTCACCACGTCCCACCGGACAGGGGACCTCCAATCAGCCCCAGCATTTT. Translating gives CASSPRPTGQGTSNQPQHF. The genes are TRBV18 and TRBJ1-5; 9 nucleotides align to TRBD1. Germline CDR1 reads KGHSH; CDR2 reads LQKENI. This CDR3 comprises 19 residues. V trimming: 1 base; J trimming: 3 bases; junction bases outside the gene matches: 13.

Here the CDR3 DNA reads TGTGCCTGGAGCCCGGGGGGGAATCAGCCCCAGCATTTT. This gives the protein CAWSPGGNQPQHF. This chain joins TRBV30 and TRBJ1-5; D possibly corresponds to TRBD1 (5 bases). V was trimmed by 3 bases and J by 4 bases, leaving 10 bases between them. CDR1 and CDR2 from the germline V gene are GTSNPN and SVGIG (reference sequence). This CDR3 is built from 13 residues. The full variable domain, rest sourced from reference TRBV30 and TRBJ1-5, is SQTIHQWPATLVQPVGSPLSLECTVEGTSNPNLYWYRQAAGRGLQLLFYSVGIGQISSEVPQNLSASRPQDRQFILSSKKLLLSDSGFYLCAWSPGGNQPQHFGDGTRLSIL.

CDR3 in amino acids: CASSYSQSNTEAFF. DNA for the CDR3: TGTGCCAGCAGTTACTCTCAGTCGAACACTGAAGCTTTCTTT. This chain connects TRBV6-2 or TRBV6-3 to TRBJ1-1; no reliable D call. CDR1 and CDR2 (germline): MNHEY, SVGEGT. This CDR3 contains 14 residues. Trimming stripped 0 bases from V and 1 base from J, with 6 bases between.

The V call is TRBV21-1, the J call TRBJ2-7; the D call of TRBD2 is as the table states it, not checked on the DNA. TRBV21-1 is a pseudogene segment. The CDR3 extends over 18 amino acids. CDR3 nucleotides: TGTGCCAGCAGCCCGGGGGGCGGACTAGCGGGCCGTACCTACGAGCAGTACTTC. Residues: CASSPGGGLAGRTYEQYF.

The chain couples TRBV18 to TRBJ1-5; D uncertain. Trimming left V 5 bases short and J 3 bases short, with 8 bases between. Per germline, CDR1 KGHSH and CDR2 LQKENI. The CDR3 covers 13 residues. The CDR3 loop reads CASSSQNNQPQHF. The CDR3 DNA reads as TGTGCCAGCTCATCTCAGAACAATCAGCCCCAGCATTTT.

A few counts support this clone. This chain uses TRBV3-1 (or the pseudogene TRBV3-2) with TRBJ2-7, with 12 bases that match TRBD2. In germline, CDR1 is LGHDT, CDR2 YNNKEL (reference sequence). The CDR3 covers 15 residues. Trimming removed 2 bases from V and 6 bases from J; junction bases left unmatched: 5. CDR3 DNA: TGTGCCAGCAGCCAAAGGACTAGCGGGAAGGCCGAGCAGTACTTC. Protein: CASSQRTSGKAEQYF.

The chain employs TRBV13 and TRBJ1-2; 8 bases match TRBD1. The length of the CDR3 is 14 residues. Germline values: CDR1 PRHDT, CDR2 FYEKMQ (reference sequence). After removal of 7 bases from V and 8 bases from J, the junction contained 12 bases not matched to a gene. CDR3 region: CASTSTGVPRGYTF. DNA for the CDR3: TGTGCCAGCACCTCGACAGGGGTGCCCCGAGGCTACACCTTC.

This chain connects TRBV7-9 to TRBJ1-1, with D hard to call. CDR3 size: 15 residues. The V end was cut by 1 base, the J end by 6 bases, with 15 bases between. Germline loops: CDR1 SEHNR, CDR2 FQNEAQ (reference sequence). The DNA for the CDR3 is TGTGCCAGCAGCTTAGTGGAGGGTGGGTATCCTGAAGCTTTCTTT. Protein product: CASSLVEGGYPEAFF.